This T cell receptor beta chain is from a study of blood T cell repertoires in COVID-19. At the level of the study: The United States, Italy and Spain provided the acute and convalescent COVID-19 samples. T cells, B-cell-depleted T cells, or PBMCs supplied cDNA or gDNA.

As processed by the authors: Reference gene primer amplification gave nucleated cell count estimates. The repertoire was sequenced with immunoSEQ multiplex PCR; TCRdb's copy has only in-frame clones and lacks some. That table supplies the V and J calls and clone size; D and trimming were determined from the DNA. The table records approximately 120,000 clones, almost 80% of them present only once. Trimming shortened V by 5 bases and J by 0 bases, and 17 bases separated the two germline ends. The length of the CDR3 is 16 residues. Germline assignment: CDR1 SEHNR and CDR2 FQNEAQ (reference sequence). This clone was seen ten or more times.

The sample was peripheral blood. This chain uses TRBV7-9 with TRBJ2-7; D remains unclear. This TCR was sampled from a human donor in a cohort sampled during active COVID-19. CDR3 sequence reads: CASSPKRRISSYEQYF. For the CDR3, the DNA is TGTGCCAGCAGCCCTAAACGGAGAATCAGCTCCTACGAGCAGTACTTC.